This is a list of T cell receptor beta chains from one sample in a study of blood T cells in healthy people across ages. One entry per CDR3 protein results from TCRdb running MiXCR on the 5' RACE reads. The sample has hundreds of thousands of distinct CDR3 sequences, around three fifths seen once; the top ten hold around 37%. Sequenced input: blood. All receptors come from a man aged 60 to 75 in good health. CDR3s include the opening cysteine and the closing phenylalanine or tryptophan. The D gene is left open where the match is weak. The listing skips clone size in some rows; elsewhere it reads once, few, many or a size class.

>TRBJ1-2|TRBV2|NA|NA
TGTGCCAGCAGTGAAAAGCCCCCGGCAGTCTATGGCTACACCTTC
CASSEKPPAVYGYTF
>TRBJ1-6|TRBV7-2|NA|NA
TGTGCCAGCAGCTTAGGTGGTGGGCCTGGTTCACCCCTCCACTTT
CASSLGGGPGSPLHF
>TRBJ2-1|TRBV20-1|TRBD1|few
TGCAGTGCTGGGGACAGGGCGACCAATGAGCAGTTCTTC
CSAGDRATNEQFF
>TRBJ1-1|TRBV29-1|TRBD1|NA
TGCAGCGTTTCGACAGGGGGGAACACTGAAGCTTTCTTT
CSVSTGGNTEAFF
>TRBJ2-3|TRBV6-1|NA|many
TGTGCCAGCCGAGGGAGATACACAGATACGCAGTATTTT
CASRGRYTDTQYF
>TRBJ2-1|TRBV29-1|NA|few
TGCAGCGTTGGTACCGGATTCTACAATGAGCAGTTCTTC
CSVGTGFYNEQFF
>TRBJ2-4|TRBV20-1|NA|NA
TGCAGTGCACCAACAGGTCGGGAGATCCAGTACTTC
CSAPTGREIQYF
>TRBJ2-2|TRBV20-1|NA|NA
TGCAGTGCTTCCAAGGGGTCGAACACCGGGGAGCTGTTTTTT
CSASKGSNTGELFF
>TRBJ2-3|TRBV12-3/TRBV12-4|NA|NA
TGTGCCAGCAGTTCTCGTAGTAAAAAATATACAGATACGCAGTATTTT
CASSSRSKKYTDTQYF
>TRBJ2-1|TRBV6-5|NA|NA
TGTGCCATTACGACCTGGAACGGTGAGCAGTTCTTC
CAITTWNGEQFF
>TRBJ2-7|TRBV20-1|NA|NA
TGCAGTGCTAGAGACCGGGACTGGGGCTACGAGCAGTACTTC
CSARDRDWGYEQYF
>TRBJ2-3|TRBV20-1|NA|NA
TGCAATGCTAGATCCGGTCGTACGCAGTATTTT
CNARSGRTQYF
>TRBJ2-7|TRBV5-1|NA|NA
TGCGCCAGCCAGAACGGGCCGGACATCTTATACGAGCAGTACTTC
CASQNGPDILYEQYF
>TRBJ1-1|TRBV29-1|NA|NA
TGCAGCGTCCGAGGGCGGCTAAACACTGAAGCTTTCTTT
CSVRGRLNTEAFF
>TRBJ2-3|TRBV29-1|TRBD2|few
TGCAGCGTTCGGACTAGCGGCACAGATACGCAGTATTTT
CSVRTSGTDTQYF
>TRBJ2-5|TRBV25-1|TRBD2|NA
TGTGCCAGCAGTGACCCTAGCGGGGGGACGGAGACCCAGTACTTC
CASSDPSGGTETQYF
>TRBJ2-6|TRBV6-5|NA|few
TGTGCCAGCAGTTACCTGGGTCTAGCAGGCCAATCTGGGGCCAACGTCCTGACTTTC
CASSYLGLAGQSGANVLTF
>TRBJ2-3|TRBV6-2/TRBV6-3|TRBD2|NA
TGTGCCAGCAGTTTCGGGACTAGCGGGGGGGCCGGAGATACGCAGTATTTT
CASSFGTSGGAGDTQYF
>TRBJ2-2|TRBV5-1|NA|few
TGCGCCAGCAGCCCCGACCCGGGGGGCGCAACCGGGGAGCTGTTTTTT
CASSPDPGGATGELFF
>TRBJ1-4|TRBV18|NA|NA
TGTGCCAGCTCACCACAAGAGGGGATTGGGGGGGAAAAACTGTTTTTT
CASSPQEGIGGEKLFF
>TRBJ2-3|TRBV11-2|TRBD2|many
TGTGCCAGCAGCTTAGGTCTAGCGGGGAACGGCGATACGCAGTATTTT
CASSLGLAGNGDTQYF
>TRBJ2-5|TRBV7-8|NA|few
TGTGCCAGCAGCTTAGCTGGGGCCGTTCAAGAGACCCAGTACTTC
CASSLAGAVQETQYF
>TRBJ2-7|TRBV4-2|NA|NA
TGTGCCAGCACCCGGGACGACACCTACAATGAGCAGTACTTC
CASTRDDTYNEQYF
>TRBJ1-2|TRBV9|NA|NA
TGTGCCAGCACCGGGACGGGTGGTGGCTACACCTTC
CASTGTGGGYTF
>TRBJ2-1|TRBV6-1|NA|NA
TGTGCCAGCAGTGAAAATCGATACAATGAGCAGTTCTTC
CASSENRYNEQFF
>TRBJ1-5|TRBV7-9|NA|NA
TGTGCCAGCAGCCAGCCGGGTGGCAATCAGCCCCAGCATTTT
CASSQPGGNQPQHF
>TRBJ2-3|TRBV5-1|NA|NA
TGCGCCAGCAGCTTCGCGACGGGGGCAACAGATACGCAGTATTTT
CASSFATGATDTQYF
>TRBJ1-1|TRBV6-5|NA|NA
TGTGCCAGCAGTTACTACCCGGCCAACACTGAAGCTTTCTTT
CASSYYPANTEAFF
>TRBJ1-1|TRBV28|NA|NA
TGTGCCAGCATCAGGGGACCGTTGAACACTGAAGCTTTCTTT
CASIRGPLNTEAFF
>TRBJ1-2|TRBV29-1|NA|few
TGCAGCGCTCGGCGGGTTGGGGGGTATGGCTACACCTTC
CSARRVGGYGYTF
>TRBJ1-5|TRBV2|NA|many
TGTGCCAGCAGTCCAAGTCTGGGGGGAGGGCATCAGCCCCAGCATTTT
CASSPSLGGGHQPQHF
>TRBJ2-1|TRBV5-1|TRBD2|once
TGCGCCAGCAGCTTGGTGCGGGGGGGTCAGGAGAATGAGCAGTTCTTC
CASSLVRGGQENEQFF
>TRBJ1-1|TRBV29-1|NA|once
TGCAGCGTGACGGTGGAAGGGAATACTGAAGCTTTCTTT
CSVTVEGNTEAFF
>TRBJ2-7|TRBV2|NA|NA
TGTGCCAGCAGTGAAAGGAGGCCTCCGGCCGAGCAGTACTTC
CASSERRPPAEQYF
>TRBJ2-5|TRBV9|NA|NA
TGTGCCAGCAGCCCACTGGGCAGACGGGAGACCCAGTACTTC
CASSPLGRRETQYF
>TRBJ2-5|TRBV2|NA|few
TGTGCCAGCAGTGGCCCCTCTTCTGGTGAGCAGTACTTC
CASSGPSSGEQYF
>TRBJ1-2|TRBV7-2|NA|NA
TGTGCCAGCAGCTTAGATCCCGGAAATAACTATGGCTACACCTTC
CASSLDPGNNYGYTF
>TRBJ2-3|TRBV2|TRBD2|NA
TGTGCCAGCAGGAGTCAGCGGGGGAGCCACCTACATACGCAGTATTTT
CASRSQRGSHLHTQYF
>TRBJ2-3|TRBV4-1|NA|NA
TGCGCCAGCAGCCAAGGGGACCGTAGCACAGATACGCAGTATTTT
CASSQGDRSTDTQYF
>TRBJ1-1|TRBV5-1|NA|NA
TGCGCCAGCAGCTTGGGGGCCCACGGCACTGAAGCTTTCTTT
CASSLGAHGTEAFF
>TRBJ2-5|TRBV21-1|NA|few
TGTGCCAGCAGCAAAGGGGGAGCGGGGGAGAAGAAGACCCAGTACTTC
CASSKGGAGEKKTQYF